What follows is one TCR beta chain and its context. The antigen is unknown. This record belongs to a study of CD8 T cells in Susac syndrome. Whole-study findings and limits: That the number of individuals in its TCR sequencing and HLA analysis was relatively small was acknowledged by the study.

Age- and sex-matched healthy donors served as the control group. CDR1 and CDR2 from the germline V gene are LGHDT and YNNKEL (reference sequence). V was shortened by 3 bases and J by 4 bases, with 6 bases between the two germline ends. This CDR3 contains 12 residues. About 0.45 to 1 ug RNA was reverse transcribed with random hexamers. An immunoSEQ multiplex PCR generated amplified TCR beta CDR3 products spanning 54 Vbeta and 13 Jbeta. TCRdb processed the immunoSEQ multiplex PCR reads anew with MiXCR; each CDR3 protein has one entry. Here the sample spans approximately 170,000 distinct CDR3 sequences, about 90% being singletons.

This chain connects TRBV3-1 to TRBJ1-1; D ambiguous. The receptor was isolated from a human donor in good health. Sequenced input: CD4+ T cells from PBMCs. Here the CDR3 reads CASSHGGTEAFF. CDR3 nucleotides: TGTGCCAGCAGCCATGGAGGCACTGAAGCTTTCTTT.